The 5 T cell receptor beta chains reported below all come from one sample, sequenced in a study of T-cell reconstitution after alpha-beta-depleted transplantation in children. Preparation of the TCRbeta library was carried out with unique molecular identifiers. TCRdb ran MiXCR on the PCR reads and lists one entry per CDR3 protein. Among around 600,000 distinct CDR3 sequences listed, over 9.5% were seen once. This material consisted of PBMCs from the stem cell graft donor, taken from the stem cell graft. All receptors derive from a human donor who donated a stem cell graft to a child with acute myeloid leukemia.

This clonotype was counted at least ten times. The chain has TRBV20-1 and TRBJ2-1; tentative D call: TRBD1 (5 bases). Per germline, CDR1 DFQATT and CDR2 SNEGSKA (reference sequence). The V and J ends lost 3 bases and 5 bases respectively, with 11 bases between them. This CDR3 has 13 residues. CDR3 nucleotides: TGCAGTGCTAGTTTCGGACACAACAATGAGCAGTTCTTC. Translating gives CSASFGHNNEQFF.

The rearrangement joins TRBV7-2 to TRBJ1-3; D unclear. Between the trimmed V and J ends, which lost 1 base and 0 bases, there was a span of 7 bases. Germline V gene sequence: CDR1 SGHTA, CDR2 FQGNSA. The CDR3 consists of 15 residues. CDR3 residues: CASSLVVSSGNTIYF. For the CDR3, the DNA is TGTGCCAGCAGCTTAGTCGTGAGCTCTGGAAACACCATATATTTT.

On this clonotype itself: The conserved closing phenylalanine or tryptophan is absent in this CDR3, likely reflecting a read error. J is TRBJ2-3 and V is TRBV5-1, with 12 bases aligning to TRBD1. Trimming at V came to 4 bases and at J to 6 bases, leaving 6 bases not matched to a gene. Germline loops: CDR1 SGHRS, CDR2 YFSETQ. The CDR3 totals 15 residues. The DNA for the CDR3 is TGCGCCAGCAGCGTACCGGGACAGGGGGCCGATACGCAGTATCTT. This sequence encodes CASSVPGQGADTQYL.

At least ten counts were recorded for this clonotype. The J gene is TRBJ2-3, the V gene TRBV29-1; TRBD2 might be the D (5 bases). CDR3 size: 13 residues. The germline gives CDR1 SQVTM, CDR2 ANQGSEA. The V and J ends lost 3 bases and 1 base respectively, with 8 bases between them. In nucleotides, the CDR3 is TGCAGCGTTGAGAGGCGGGGCACAGATACGCAGTATTTT. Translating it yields CSVERRGTDTQYF.

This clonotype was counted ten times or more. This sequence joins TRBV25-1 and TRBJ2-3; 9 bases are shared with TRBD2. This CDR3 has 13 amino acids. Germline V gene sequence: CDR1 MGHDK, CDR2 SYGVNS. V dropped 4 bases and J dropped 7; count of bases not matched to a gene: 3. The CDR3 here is CASSGLAEYTQYF. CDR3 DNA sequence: TGTGCCAGCAGTGGACTAGCGGAGTATACGCAGTATTTT.